These 12 T cell receptor beta chains share one sample of origin, sequenced in a study of T cells in Graves' hyperthyroidism and ophthalmopathy. The investigators amplified TCR beta CDR3 regions from RNA transcripts. First-round RT-PCR with HTBI primers amplified the TCR CDR3 region. One entry per CDR3 protein results from TCRdb running MiXCR on the multiplex PCR reads. The sample carries about 290,000 distinct CDR3 sequences, around 19% recorded once. The source material was blood. These receptors all come from a man aged 45-60 years with Graves' ophthalmopathy.

This clonotype was found a few times. The V call is TRBV7-9, the J call TRBJ1-4; TRBD1 is a possible D gene (5 bases). The CDR3 is made up of 19 amino acids. From germline, CDR1 is SEHNR and CDR2 FQNEAQ (reference sequence). The V gene lost 6 bases and the J gene lost 4 bases, with 27 bases spanning the gap. DNA for the CDR3: TGTGCCAGCAGGTCTGTCCTTGAAACTCCCGGGACCAATAATGAAAAACTGTTTTTT. Its translation: CASRSVLETPGTNNEKLFF.

This clonotype was recorded many times. The V call is TRBV5-1, the J call TRBJ2-1, with 7 bases that match TRBD2. Germline CDR1 SGHRS, CDR2 YFSETQ. This CDR3 comprises 15 residues. V lost 0 bases, J lost 5 bases, and 5 bases stayed unmatched. CDR3: CASSLGASGDNEQFF. CDR3 DNA sequence: TGCGCCAGCAGCTTGGGGGCTAGCGGAGACAATGAGCAGTTCTTC.

At least ten counts were recorded for this clonotype. The rearrangement joins TRBV30 to TRBJ2-1; 7 bases are a match to TRBD1. The V gene's germline CDR1 is GTSNPN and CDR2 SVGIG (reference sequence). Trimming at V came to 1 base and at J to 5 bases, leaving 8 bases not matched to a gene. The CDR3 runs 15 residues. CDR3 coding DNA: TGTGCCTGGAGTGGAGGACAGGTTGTGAACAATGAGCAGTTCTTC. Translated, it gives CAWSGGQVVNNEQFF.

This clonotype was recorded many times. V gene TRBV11-3 combines with J gene TRBJ2-4, with D unresolved. Germline assignment: CDR1 SGHNT and CDR2 YENEEA. V lost 4 bases to trimming and J lost 0 bases, with 13 bases between them. The CDR3 extends over 16 amino acids. For the CDR3, the DNA is TGTGCCAGCAGCTATGGTCGGCAGCTAGCCAAAAACATTCAGTACTTC. Translating gives CASSYGRQLAKNIQYF.

On this clonotype: At one end, the junction sequence differs from germline, possibly due to a read error. CDR3: CASSQLHPPYEQYF. CDR3 bases: TGCGCCAGCAGCCAACTACACCCTCCCTACGAGCAGTACTTC. The chain links TRBV12-3 or TRBV12-4 to TRBJ2-7; no reliable D call. This CDR3 is built from 14 residues.

V gene TRBV18 combines with J gene TRBJ2-2; TRBD2 aligns across 9 bases. The CDR3 covers 16 residues. CDR1 and CDR2 (germline): KGHSH, LQKENI. Trimming took 6 bases from V and 4 from J; bases not matched to a gene: 9. The CDR3 loop reads CASSGSGSPATGELFF. The CDR3, as DNA: TGTGCCAGCTCGGGTAGCGGGAGTCCCGCCACCGGGGAGCTGTTTTTT. The variable domain in full, with the rest retrieved from reference TRBV18 and TRBJ2-2, is NAGVMQNPRHLVRRRGQEARLRCSPMKGHSHVYWYRQLPEEGLKFMVYLQKENIIDESGMPKERFSAEFPKEGPSILRIQQVVRGDSAAYFCASSGSGSPATGELFFGEGSRLTVL.

This clonotype has a count of ten or more. This rearrangement joins TRBV7-9 to TRBJ2-1; 7 bases line up with TRBD1. The germline V gene has CDR1 SEHNR and CDR2 FQNEAQ (reference sequence). CDR3 length: 14 amino acids. The trim removed 4 bases at V and 3 bases at J, leaving 3 bases unmatched. CDR3 nucleotide sequence: TGTGCCAGCAGCTCAACAGGGGACTACAATGAGCAGTTCTTC. Amino acids: CASSSTGDYNEQFF.

The J gene is TRBJ2-5, the V gene TRBV7-9; no clear D. Trimming stripped 1 base from V and 3 bases from J, with 12 bases between. This CDR3 contains 15 residues. In germline, CDR1 is SEHNR, CDR2 FQNEAQ (reference sequence). The CDR3 coding sequence is TGTGCCAGCAGCTTAGAACAGACACGGGAAGAGACCCAGTACTTC. Translated, it gives CASSLEQTREETQYF.

V gene TRBV12-3 or TRBV12-4 combines with J gene TRBJ2-2, with D perhaps matching TRBD2 (7 bases). Trimming shortened V by 2 bases and J by 5 bases, and 33 bases separated the two germline ends. The CDR3 is made up of 22 amino acids. DNA of the CDR3: TGTGCCAGCAGTTTATGGCCGGGTTTAGGGGGGTCGGGGGAGGGAACGACCGGGGAGCTGTTTTTT. Encoded protein: CASSLWPGLGGSGEGTTGELFF.

V gene TRBV28 combines with J gene TRBJ1-2, with D possibly matching TRBD1 (5 bases). Deletions cut 3 bases from V and 3 bases from J, with 11 bases between. The CDR3 sequence is 14 residues long. Germline CDR1 reads MDHEN; CDR2 reads SYDVKM. DNA for the CDR3: TGTGCCAGCAGTTTCGAGGGGTTCGACTATGGCTACACCTTC. Residues: CASSFEGFDYGYTF.

This clonotype was seen many times. V and J are TRBV20-1 and TRBJ2-7; the match to TRBD2 covers 8 bases. Trimming removed 0 bases from V and 4 bases from J; junction bases left unmatched: 8. There are 15 residues in the CDR3. From germline, CDR1 is DFQATT and CDR2 SNEGSKA (reference sequence). CDR3 in amino acids: CSARDILAAMYEQYF. The DNA of the CDR3 is TGCAGTGCTAGAGATATACTAGCGGCTATGTACGAGCAGTACTTC.

This clonotype was counted ten times or more. The chain is built from TRBV5-1 and TRBJ2-3; weak D call: TRBD1 (6 bases). Germline V gives CDR1 SGHRS, CDR2 YFSETQ. The CDR3 extends over 15 amino acids. The V and J ends lost 5 bases and 4 bases respectively, with 17 bases between them. The CDR3 coding sequence is TGCGCCAGCAGTCCGGGACAACTCGGGGCAGATACGCAGTATTTT. The encoded protein is CASSPGQLGADTQYF.